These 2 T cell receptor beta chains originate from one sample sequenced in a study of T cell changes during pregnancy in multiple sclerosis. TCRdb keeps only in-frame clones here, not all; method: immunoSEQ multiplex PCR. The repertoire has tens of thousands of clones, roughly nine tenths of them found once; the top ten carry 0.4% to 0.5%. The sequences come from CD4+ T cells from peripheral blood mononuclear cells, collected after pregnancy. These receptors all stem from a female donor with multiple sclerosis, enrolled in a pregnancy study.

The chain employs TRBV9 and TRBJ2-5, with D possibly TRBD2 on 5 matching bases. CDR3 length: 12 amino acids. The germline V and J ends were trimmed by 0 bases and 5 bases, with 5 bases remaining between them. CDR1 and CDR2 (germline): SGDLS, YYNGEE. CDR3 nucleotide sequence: TGTGCCAGCAGCGTAGGCGGGGAGACCCAGTACTTC. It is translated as CASSVGGETQYF.

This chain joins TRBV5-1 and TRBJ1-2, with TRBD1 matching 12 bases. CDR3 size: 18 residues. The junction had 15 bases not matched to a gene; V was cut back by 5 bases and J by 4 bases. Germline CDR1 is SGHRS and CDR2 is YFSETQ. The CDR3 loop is CASSWNPGQGARGYGYTF. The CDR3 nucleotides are TGCGCCAGCAGTTGGAACCCGGGACAGGGGGCTCGGGGCTATGGCTACACCTTC.